This passage covers 12 T cell receptor beta chains from one sample sequenced in a study of blood T cell repertoires in COVID-19. The repertoire was sequenced with immunoSEQ multiplex PCR; TCRdb's copy has only in-frame clones and lacks some. The table lists 250,000 to 300,000 clones, about 90% of them singletons, with approximately 1.2% in the top ten. Specimen: PBMCs or T cells enriched from blood (not recorded which). The origin of the receptors is a human donor in a cohort exposed to, infected with or recovered from COVID-19 (not recorded which). The donor label of this sample is uncertain.

As DNA, the CDR3 is TGTGCCTGGAGTCAGGAAGCTAACTATGGCTACACCTTC. Translation gives CAWSQEANYGYTF. The chain is built from TRBV30 and TRBJ1-2; D ambiguous. The ends were cut back, 2 bases at V and 0 bases at J, with 7 bases in the middle. The CDR3 totals 13 residues. CDR1 is GTSNPN, CDR2 SVGIG, per germline (reference sequence).

The DNA of the CDR3 is TGCGCCAGCAGCCCAAGGACAGACTATGGCTACACCTTC. This encodes CASSPRTDYGYTF. The chain joins TRBV5-1 to TRBJ1-2; tentative D call: TRBD1 (6 bases). The V end lost 4 bases, the J end lost 3 bases, and 10 bases lay between the germline ends. CDR1 and CDR2 (germline): SGHRS, YFSETQ. The CDR3 covers 13 residues.

The chain uses TRBV24-1 and TRBJ2-7; D gene ambiguous. The V and J ends lost 1 base and 3 bases respectively, with 6 bases between them. The CDR3 contains 13 residues. Germline V lookup: CDR1 KGHDR, CDR2 SFDVKD. CDR3 nucleotides: TGTGCCACCAGTGATTTTGGCGGCTACGAGCAGTACTTC. Translating it yields CATSDFGGYEQYF.

The V call is TRBV2, the J call TRBJ2-5, with D hard to call. Deletions cut 5 bases from V and 5 bases from J, with 18 bases between. The CDR3 contains 15 residues. CDR1 SNHLY and CDR2 FYNNEI come from the germline V gene. The CDR3 coding sequence is TGTGCCAGCAGTCCCAAGGCCCGGGTTGTTGAGACCCAGTACTTC. Amino acid sequence: CASSPKARVVETQYF.

The J gene is TRBJ2-1, the V gene TRBV5-8; 10 positions match TRBD2. The length of the CDR3 is 18 residues. Germline V CDR1 and CDR2: SGHTS, YDEGEE. Trimming at V came to 1 base and at J to 0 bases, leaving 7 bases not matched to a gene. The CDR3 region has the DNA TGTGCCAGCAGCTTGATCACTAGCGGGGTCCGCTCCTACAATGAGCAGTTCTTC. Amino acid sequence: CASSLITSGVRSYNEQFF.

The V call is TRBV4-3, the J call TRBJ1-6, with a weak D call TRBD1 (6 bases). Trimming removed 2 bases from V and 10 bases from J, with 15 bases in between. The CDR3 runs to 15 residues. CDR1 and CDR2 (germline): LGHNA, YSLEER. For the CDR3, the DNA is TGCGCCAGCAGCCAAACAGGGATCGCGGAATCACCCCTCCACTTT. It encodes CASSQTGIAESPLHF.

The rearrangement uses TRBV4-3 and TRBJ1-6; tentative D call: TRBD1 (5 bases). This CDR3 spans 15 amino acids. The germline CDR1 and CDR2 sequences are LGHNA and YSLEER. Deletions cut 0 bases from V and 9 bases from J, with 12 bases between. Here the CDR3 reads CASSQDLGAVSPLHF. The CDR3 bases are TGCGCCAGCAGCCAAGATCTTGGGGCGGTTTCACCCCTCCACTTT.

The chain carries TRBV3-1 (or the pseudogene TRBV3-2) and TRBJ2-2; 11 positions agree with TRBD2. The CDR3 length is 19 residues. The germline V gene has CDR1 LGHDT and CDR2 YNNKEL (reference sequence). The trim removed 0 bases at V and 0 bases at J, leaving 6 bases unmatched. CDR3 protein: CASSQDWLAGGSNTGELFF. DNA for the CDR3: TGTGCCAGCAGCCAAGATTGGCTAGCGGGGGGCTCGAACACCGGGGAGCTGTTTTTT.

Written as DNA, the CDR3 is TGTGCCAGCAGCTTGCACAGGGGCGGCACTGAAGCTTTCTTT. This codes for CASSLHRGGTEAFF. J is TRBJ1-1 and V is TRBV5-4, with TRBD1 matching over 7 bases. CDR1 and CDR2 from the germline V gene are SGHNT and YYREEE (reference sequence). The CDR3 runs 14 residues. The trim removed 1 base at V and 4 bases at J, leaving 4 bases unmatched.

The gene calls are TRBV5-4 and TRBJ1-3, with 10 bases lining up with TRBD1. This CDR3 has 14 amino acids. The germline V gene has CDR1 SGHNT and CDR2 YYREEE (reference sequence). Trimming at V came to 4 bases and at J to 5 bases, leaving 3 bases not matched to a gene. The CDR3 nucleotides are TGTGCCAGCAGCAAGGGACAGGGGCGAAACACCATATATTTT. Its translation is CASSKGQGRNTIYF. The full variable domain, completed using reference TRBV5-4 and TRBJ1-3, is ETGVTQSPTHLIKTRGQQVTLRCSSQSGHNTVSWYQQALGQGPQFIFQYYREEENGRGNFPPRFSGLQFPNYSSELNVNALELDDSALYLCASSKGQGRNTIYFGEGSWLTVV.

V and J are TRBV7-3 and TRBJ1-6; no firm D call. This CDR3 spans 14 amino acids. V was clipped by 2 bases and J by 7 bases, with 9 bases between them. The germline gives CDR1 SGHTA, CDR2 FQGTGA. The CDR3 spells CASSLVPQNSPLHF. Written as DNA, the CDR3 is TGTGCCAGCAGCTTAGTTCCACAGAATTCACCCCTCCACTTT.

This clone showed up just once. The chain carries TRBV7-2 and TRBJ1-1; D is possibly TRBD1 (6 bases). This CDR3 has 16 residues. Germline assignment: CDR1 SGHTA and CDR2 FQGNSA. V was trimmed by 1 base and J by 4 bases, leaving 16 bases between them. CDR3 bases: TGTGCCAGCAGCTTAGATTTGCGGGGGGCTTTCACTGAAGCTTTCTTT. Translating gives CASSLDLRGAFTEAFF.